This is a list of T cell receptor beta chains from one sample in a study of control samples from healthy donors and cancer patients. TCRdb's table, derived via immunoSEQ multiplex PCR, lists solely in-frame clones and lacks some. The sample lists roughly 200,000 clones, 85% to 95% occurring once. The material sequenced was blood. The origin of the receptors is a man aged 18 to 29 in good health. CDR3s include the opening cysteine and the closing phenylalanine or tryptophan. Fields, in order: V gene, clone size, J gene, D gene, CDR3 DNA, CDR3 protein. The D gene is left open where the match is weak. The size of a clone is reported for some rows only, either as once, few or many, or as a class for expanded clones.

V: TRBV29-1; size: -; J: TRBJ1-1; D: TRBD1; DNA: TGCAGCGTTGAAAAAGGACAGGGGGAAGCTGAAGCTTTCTTT; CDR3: CSVEKGQGEAEAFF
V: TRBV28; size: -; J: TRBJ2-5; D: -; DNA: TGTGCCAGCAGTAGGACTAACCAAGAGACCCAGTACTTC; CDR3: CASSRTNQETQYF
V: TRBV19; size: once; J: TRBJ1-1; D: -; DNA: TGTGCCAGTAGTCTGAGGACAGTAGATATGAACACTGAAGCTTTCTTT; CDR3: CASSLRTVDMNTEAFF
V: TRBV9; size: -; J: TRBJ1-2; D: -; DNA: TGTGCCAGCAGCGTAAATCCGGGGGCGCATGGCTACACCTTC; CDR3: CASSVNPGAHGYTF
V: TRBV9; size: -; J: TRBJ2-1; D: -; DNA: TGTGCCAGCAGCGTAGATTTGGGCTCCTACAATGAGCAGTTCTTC; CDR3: CASSVDLGSYNEQFF
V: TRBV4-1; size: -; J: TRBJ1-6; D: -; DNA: TGCGCCAGCAGCCTACAGGCCTATAATTCACCCCTCCACTTT; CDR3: CASSLQAYNSPLHF
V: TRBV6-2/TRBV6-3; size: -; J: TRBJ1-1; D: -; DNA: TGTGCCAGCAGTCGGGGGGACACTGAAGCTTTCTTT; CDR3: CASSRGDTEAFF
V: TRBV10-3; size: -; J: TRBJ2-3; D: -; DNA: TGTGCCATCAGCCCCTCCTCAGATACGCAGTATTTT; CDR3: CAISPSSDTQYF
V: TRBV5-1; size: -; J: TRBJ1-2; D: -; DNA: TGCGCCAGCAGCTTGGACGGGGGGCTCAGGGGCTACACCTTC; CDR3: CASSLDGGLRGYTF
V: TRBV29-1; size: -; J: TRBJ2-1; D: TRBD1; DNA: TGCAGCGTAGGGCGGACAGGGGGCAATGAGCAGTTCTTC; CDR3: CSVGRTGGNEQFF
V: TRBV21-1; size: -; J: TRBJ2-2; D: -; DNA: TGTGCCAGCAGCATAAGGTCTAGCGGGGGGGCCGAACGAGCCGGGGAGCTGTTTTTT; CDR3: CASSIRSSGGAERAGELFF
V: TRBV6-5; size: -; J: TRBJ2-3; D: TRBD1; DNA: TGTGCCAGCAGACGGGACAGGAGCACAGATACGCAGTATTTT; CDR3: CASRRDRSTDTQYF
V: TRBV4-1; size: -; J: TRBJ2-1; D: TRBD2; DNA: TGCGCCAGCAGCCACCCCAAAACCCCCCCCCTAGCGGGGGGCAGAGATGAGCAGTTCTTC; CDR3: CASSHPKTPPLAGGRDEQFF
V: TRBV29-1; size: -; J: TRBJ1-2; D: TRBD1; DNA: TGCAGCTTAAGGGGGGTAGGACAGGGAGGCTACACCTTC; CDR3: CSLRGVGQGGYTF
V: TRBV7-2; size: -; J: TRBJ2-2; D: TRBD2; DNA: TGTGCCAGCAGCTTAGAGAGGGTGGGACTAGCGGGGGACACCGGGGAGCTGTTTTTT; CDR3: CASSLERVGLAGDTGELFF
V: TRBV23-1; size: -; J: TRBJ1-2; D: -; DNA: TGCGCCAGCAGGATATGGGGGGAGTCATACTATGGCTACACCTTC; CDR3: CASRIWGESYYGYTF